The 30 T cell receptor beta chains below were found in one sample sequenced in a study of regulatory T cells in long-lasting Graves disease. Time point meaning: newly diagnosed GD, antithyroid drugs for less than 3 months. Scientists built the TCR library using RNA that was extracted from PBMCs. In building TCR beta libraries, iRepertoire HTBI primers were used together with Arm-PCR of CDR3 regions. TCRdb called the multiplex PCR reads again in MiXCR, with one record for every CDR3 protein. The sample records some 450,000 distinct CDR3 sequences, roughly 17% being singletons. The sample was also linked to a second study, of T cells in Graves' hyperthyroidism and ophthalmopathy.

The sample here was peripheral blood mononuclear cells (PBMCs), taken at new diagnosis, from a patient treated with antithyroid drugs. Every receptor here comes from a woman in her thirties with Graves disease.

The V call is TRBV18, the J call TRBJ1-1, with D perhaps matching TRBD1 (6 bases). Between the trimmed V and J ends, which lost 3 bases and 2 bases, there was a span of 16 bases. This CDR3 has 16 residues. Germline lookup yields CDR1 KGHSH and CDR2 LQKENI. The CDR3 spells CASSPASGGSNTEAFF. The CDR3 bases are TGTGCCAGCTCACCGGCCTCCGGGGGCTCTAACACTGAAGCTTTCTTT.

This chain joins TRBV20-1 and TRBJ2-1, with 10 bases that match TRBD2. The J segment lost 3 bases and the V segment lost 1 base, leaving 3 bases of the junction unmatched. The CDR3 contains 15 residues. CDR1 is DFQATT and CDR2 is SNEGSKA in the germline V gene (reference sequence). The CDR3 protein is CSARGAGGGYNEQFF. As DNA, the CDR3 is TGCAGTGCTAGAGGAGCGGGAGGGGGCTACAATGAGCAGTTCTTC.

This clonotype has a handful of counts. This chain uses TRBV10-3 with TRBJ1-4; D not certain. The CDR3 has 15 residues. V was clipped by 6 bases and J by 3 bases, with 14 bases between them. CDR1 and CDR2 (germline): ENHRY, SYGVKD. The CDR3 region has the DNA TGTGCCATCAGCACTCTCCCCCGACCTAATGAAAAACTGTTTTTT. It codes for CAISTLPRPNEKLFF.

In its sample, this clonotype was seen many times. The chain is built from TRBV6-2 or TRBV6-3 and TRBJ2-7; D is unresolved. The V gene's germline CDR1 is MNHEY and CDR2 SVGEGT. V dropped 0 bases and J dropped 1 base, with 7 bases sitting between them. The CDR3 contains 14 residues. CDR3 nucleotide sequence: TGTGCCAGCAGTTACTCCCGCGGATCCTACGAGCAGTACTTC. Protein: CASSYSRGSYEQYF.

This clonotype was found many times. This chain uses TRBV20-1 with TRBJ2-5; 9 bases are shared with TRBD1. The CDR3 covers 13 residues. The trim removed 2 bases at V and 5 bases at J, leaving 3 bases unmatched. The germline gives CDR1 DFQATT, CDR2 SNEGSKA (reference sequence). The CDR3 protein is CSARTGGTETQYF. The CDR3 coding sequence is TGCAGTGCTAGAACAGGGGGCACGGAGACCCAGTACTTC.

The chain uses TRBV24-1 and TRBJ2-3; TRBD2 aligns across 8 bases. Per the germline V gene, CDR1 is KGHDR and CDR2 is SFDVKD. The CDR3 length is 16 residues. V dropped 1 base and J dropped 4; count of bases not matched to a gene: 6. CDR3 in amino acids: CATSDFAREVSDTQYF. Here the CDR3 DNA reads TGTGCCACCAGTGATTTTGCGCGGGAGGTCTCAGATACGCAGTATTTT.

This clonotype was found many times. The genes are TRBV28 and TRBJ1-5, with 7 bases lining up with TRBD1. Germline V gene lookup returns CDR1 MDHEN and CDR2 SYDVKM. J gave up 6 bases and V 2 bases, and 7 bases lay outside the gene matches. CDR3 length equals 15 residues. The CDR3 sequence: CASSLGGTVGQPQHF. Written as DNA, the CDR3 is TGTGCCAGCAGTTTAGGAGGGACAGTGGGTCAGCCCCAGCATTTT.

Many counts were recorded for this clonotype. CDR3 bases: TGTGCCAGCAGCCAAGTCGCCAGAACAACTAATGAAAAACTGTTTTTT. It is translated as CASSQVARTTNEKLFF. The chain combines TRBV14 with TRBJ1-4; D is unclear. Germline V gene data show CDR1 as SGHDN and CDR2 as FVKESK. V lost 1 base to trimming and J lost 0 bases, with 9 bases between them. CDR3 length: 16 amino acids.

Regarding this clonotype: This may be a read error, as it is one base from a much larger clone. The V gene is TRBV29-1, the J gene TRBJ2-1; 10 bases line up with TRBD2. CDR3 length equals 14 residues. The junction had 9 bases not matched to a gene; V was cut back by 7 bases and J by 6 bases. Germline V CDR1 and CDR2: SQVTM, ANQGSEA. The CDR3 nucleotides read TGCAGCGCTCGGACTAGCGGTGCCTGCAATGAGCAGTTCTTC. It codes for CSARTSGACNEQFF.

This clonotype was found many times. V gene TRBV6-5 combines with J gene TRBJ2-5; 9 positions match TRBD1. Germline assignment: CDR1 MNHEY and CDR2 SVGAGI. V lost 2 bases, J lost 2 bases, and 3 bases stayed unmatched. This CDR3 has 15 residues. The CDR3, as DNA: TGTGCCAGCAGTTACGGGACAGGGTTACAAGAGACCCAGTACTTC. This encodes CASSYGTGLQETQYF.

This clonotype came up many times. The V call is TRBV11-2, the J call TRBJ1-5; D possibly corresponds to TRBD1 (5 bases). Trimming pared 2 bases from V and 7 bases from J, leaving 12 bases between. CDR3 size: 14 residues. Looked up from germline, CDR1 is SGHAT and CDR2 is FQNNGV. The CDR3 is CASSLSQGGQPQHF. CDR3 in DNA: TGTGCCAGCAGCTTAAGCCAGGGTGGGCAGCCCCAGCATTTT.

This clonotype was seen ten or more times. The J gene is TRBJ2-1, the V gene TRBV18; 11 positions agree with TRBD2. The CDR3 spans 15 residues. Germline lookup yields CDR1 KGHSH and CDR2 LQKENI. The V segment lost 3 bases and the J segment 5 bases; nucleotides outside the gene matches: 3. CDR3 DNA sequence: TGTGCCAGCTCACCTCTAGCGGGAGGAGACAATGAGCAGTTCTTC. This gives the protein CASSPLAGGDNEQFF. The entire variable domain, with the rest obtained from reference TRBV18 and TRBJ2-1, is as follows: NAGVMQNPRHLVRRRGQEARLRCSPMKGHSHVYWYRQLPEEGLKFMVYLQKENIIDESGMPKERFSAEFPKEGPSILRIQQVVRGDSAAYFCASSPLAGGDNEQFFGPGTRLTVL.

This chain uses TRBV5-6 with TRBJ2-3, with 7 bases aligning to TRBD2. The J segment lost 8 bases and the V segment lost 0 bases, leaving 18 bases of the junction unmatched. CDR3 length equals 18 residues. CDR1 SGHDT and CDR2 YYEEEE come from the germline V gene. CDR3 sequence reads: CASSLEIAGWSRTGTQYF. CDR3 DNA sequence: TGTGCCAGCAGCTTGGAGATAGCGGGTTGGTCGAGAACGGGTACGCAGTATTTT.

This clonotype has more than one count but fewer than ten. The CDR3 spells CSARGAGRTTGELFF. Written as DNA, the CDR3 is TGCAGTGCTAGAGGTGCAGGGAGAACCACCGGGGAGCTGTTTTTT. This chain joins TRBV20-1 and TRBJ2-2; D could derive from TRBD1 or TRBD2 (5 bases each). This CDR3 is 15 amino acids long. CDR1 and CDR2 (germline): DFQATT, SNEGSKA (reference sequence). Trimming removed 1 base at V and 4 bases at J, with 13 bases between.

This clonotype was counted ten times or more. The chain is built from TRBV10-1 and TRBJ2-7; 10 nucleotides agree with TRBD2. V dropped 3 bases and J dropped 4; count of bases not matched to a gene: 3. Germline values: CDR1 WNHNN, CDR2 SYGVQD (reference sequence). CDR3 size: 14 residues. CDR3 coding DNA: TGCGCCAGCAGTGACGGAGCGGGAGGGTACGAGCAGTACTTC. Protein: CASSDGAGGYEQYF.

This clonotype showed up many times. The gene calls are TRBV5-1 and TRBJ2-2; D not certain. The CDR3 is 13 residues long. Germline-derived CDR1 and CDR2 are SGHRS and YFSETQ. V was cut by 3 bases and J by 3 bases, with 6 bases left in between. The CDR3 sequence: CASSSSDTGELFF. The CDR3 DNA follows: TGCGCCAGCAGCTCATCAGACACCGGGGAGCTGTTTTTT.

This clonotype was counted ten times or more. V usage is TRBV28 and J usage is TRBJ1-5, with D possibly matching TRBD1 (6 bases). V lost 3 bases and J lost 6, with 15 bases in between. This CDR3 has 15 residues. The germline V gene encodes CDR1 MDHEN and CDR2 SYDVKM. The CDR3 here is CASSFQTGGGQPQHF. CDR3 in DNA: TGTGCCAGCAGTTTCCAGACAGGTGGGGGTCAGCCCCAGCATTTT.

This clonotype was detected many times. The CDR3 spells CASSLGSGDETQYF. The CDR3 DNA sequence: TGTGCCAGCAGCTTAGGGTCGGGAGATGAGACCCAGTACTTC. This sequence joins TRBV11-2 and TRBJ2-5; possibly TRBD2 for D (6 bases). V was cut by 1 base and J by 5 bases, with 11 bases left in between. CDR1 SGHAT and CDR2 FQNNGV come from the germline V gene. The CDR3 contains 14 residues.

The sample holds many counts of this clonotype. V gene TRBV24-1 combines with J gene TRBJ1-5; D is ambiguous. The CDR3 consists of 13 residues. The germline gives CDR1 KGHDR, CDR2 SFDVKD. Between the trimmed V and J ends, which lost 5 bases and 4 bases, there was a span of 8 bases. CDR3 sequence (DNA): TGTGCCACCAGTGTTAGTGTTAATCAGCCCCAGCATTTT. This sequence encodes CATSVSVNQPQHF.

V is TRBV5-1 and J is TRBJ2-5; D call uncertain. Germline CDR1 reads SGHRS; CDR2 reads YFSETQ. Trimming took off 3 bases at V and 2 bases at J, with 14 bases between the two ends. The CDR3 contains 15 residues. The CDR3 sequence: CASSSPPNQQETQYF. The CDR3 DNA sequence: TGCGCCAGCAGCTCCCCTCCAAACCAGCAAGAGACCCAGTACTTC.

This clonotype was detected many times. This rearrangement joins TRBV3-1 to TRBJ2-1; unclear D gene. This CDR3 contains 16 residues. V lost 0 bases to trimming and J lost 8 bases, with 17 bases between them. Germline-derived CDR1 and CDR2 are LGHDT and YNNKEL (reference sequence). The chain's CDR3 is CASSQDLADTLDEQFF. For the CDR3, the DNA is TGTGCCAGCAGCCAAGATTTGGCAGACACCCTAGATGAGCAGTTCTTC.

This clonotype was counted many times. V is TRBV2 and J is TRBJ2-5, with unresolved D. Trimming shortened V by 6 bases and J by 4 bases, and 12 bases separated the two germline ends. The CDR3 contains 13 residues. Germline V gene sequence: CDR1 SNHLY, CDR2 FYNNEI. CDR3 loop: CASRENYGETQYF. The CDR3 DNA reads as TGTGCCAGCAGGGAAAACTACGGAGAGACCCAGTACTTC.

This clonotype was seen repeatedly, ten times or more. The V gene is TRBV4-1, the J gene TRBJ1-5; unclear D gene. The CDR3 covers 17 residues. From germline, CDR1 is MGHRA and CDR2 YSYEKL. V lost 2 bases and J lost 0, with 14 bases in between. Here the CDR3 reads CASSQSPGSYSNQPQHF. For the CDR3, the DNA is TGCGCCAGCAGCCAATCTCCCGGGTCCTATAGCAATCAGCCCCAGCATTTT.

V is TRBV5-1 and J is TRBJ1-2, with D maybe TRBD1 (6 bases). CDR3 length: 14 amino acids. CDR1 SGHRS and CDR2 YFSETQ come from the germline V gene. Trimming shortened V by 0 bases and J by 8 bases, and 14 bases separated the two germline ends. The chain's CDR3 is CASSLVQQGGGYTF. DNA of the CDR3: TGCGCCAGCAGCTTGGTCCAACAGGGCGGCGGCTACACCTTC.

CDR3 nucleotide sequence: TGTGCCAGCAGCACAGGGGGGGGAGGCAATCAGCCCCAGCATTTT. The encoded protein is CASSTGGGGNQPQHF. The chain has TRBV13 and TRBJ1-5, with 8 bases identical to TRBD1. Germline V gives CDR1 PRHDT, CDR2 FYEKMQ (reference sequence). The length of the CDR3 is 15 residues. Trimming took 5 bases from V and 2 from J; bases not matched to a gene: 5.

This clonotype occurred many times. The V gene is TRBV12-3 or TRBV12-4, the J gene TRBJ2-1; a weak D match, TRBD2 (5 bases). Trimming pared 2 bases from V and 4 bases from J, leaving 9 bases between. This CDR3 is built from 14 residues. The CDR3 nucleotides are TGTGCCAGCAGTTTAAGCGGCAGATACAATGAGCAGTTCTTC. It codes for CASSLSGRYNEQFF.

This clonotype has at least ten counts. V usage is TRBV5-8 and J usage is TRBJ2-3, with 7 bases aligning to TRBD2. This CDR3 contains 17 residues. CDR1 and CDR2 from the germline V gene are SGHTS and YDEGEE. V gave up 0 bases and J gave up 2 bases; unmatched junction bases: 9. The CDR3 coding sequence is TGTGCCAGCAGCTTGGGGTATTCGGGAGGCGCCACAGATACGCAGTATTTT. Amino acid sequence: CASSLGYSGGATDTQYF.

The V and J genes are TRBV11-2 and TRBJ1-1, with 7 bases that match TRBD1. CDR1 is SGHAT, CDR2 FQNNGV, per germline. V lost 4 bases, J lost 4 bases, and 9 bases stayed unmatched. The CDR3 length is 15 residues. CDR3 residues: CASSSTGTASTEAFF. DNA for the CDR3: TGTGCCAGCAGCTCAACCGGGACAGCCTCCACTGAAGCTTTCTTT.

This chain connects TRBV28 to TRBJ1-6; the match to TRBD1 covers 9 bases. CDR3 length equals 16 residues. Germline values: CDR1 MDHEN, CDR2 SYDVKM. V lost 4 bases to trimming and J lost 9 bases; unmatched junction nucleotides: 10. CDR3 in DNA: TGTGCCAGCAGTTCTCAAAGGACAGGGGCGCGTTCACCCCTCCACTTT. This sequence encodes CASSSQRTGARSPLHF.

This chain links TRBV27 with TRBJ2-7; maybe TRBD2 (6 bases). CDR1 and CDR2 (germline): MNHEY, SMNVEV (reference sequence). This CDR3 has 14 amino acids. V was clipped by 7 bases and J by 0 bases, with 13 bases between them. The DNA of the CDR3 is TGTGCCAGCAATGGAGGGACGAGCTCCTACGAGCAGTACTTC. As protein: CASNGGTSSYEQYF.